This T cell receptor (beta chain) appears in the sequencing data of a study of technical replicates of blood from several donors. This clone was seen once. The ends lost 4 bases at V and 6 bases at J; junction bases unmatched: 4. CDR3 length: 14 residues. CDR1 and CDR2 from the germline V gene are SSHAT and FNYEAQ (reference sequence). Libraries were prepared by immunoSEQ multiplex PCR; TCRdb keeps only in-frame clonotypes and omits some of them. This sample has fewer than 90,000 clones, with approximately 93% found just once. This clonotype was obtained from a human donor in good health. Sequencing used T cells isolated from PBMCs. The V gene is TRBV7-7, the J gene TRBJ2-2, with 8 bases identical to TRBD2. The CDR3 region has the DNA TGTGCCAGCAGCTCATGGACTAGCCCCGGGGAGCTGTTTTTT. Residues: CASSSWTSPGELFF.